This T cell receptor beta chain was documented in a study of T-cell memory formation after mild COVID-19. About the research overall: Clusters were largely donor specific. Overall study findings and caveats: A second wave expanding day 15 to 37 was CD4+-biased; contracting clones were balanced.

TCRdb used MiXCR to reprocess the 5' RACE reads, holding one entry per CDR3 protein. The sample has roughly 340,000 distinct CDR3 sequences, about 16% seen once. Trimming removed 1 base from V and 8 bases from J, with 6 bases in between. The CDR3 loop spans 12 amino acids. Germline V gene sequence: CDR1 DFQATT, CDR2 SNEGSKA (reference sequence). In its sample, this clonotype was seen a few times. Antigen specificity is unknown. The V gene is TRBV20-1, the J gene TRBJ1-6; D not resolved. The origin of this receptor is a man between 18 and 35 years old who had mild COVID-19 (a few samples of this study predate the infection). Cell type and time point are not known. Specimen: PBMCs or a T cell subset sorted from them (not recorded which). The CDR3 DNA follows: TGCAGTGCTAGAGGGGTGGATTCACCCCTCCACTTT. Translating gives CSARGVDSPLHF.